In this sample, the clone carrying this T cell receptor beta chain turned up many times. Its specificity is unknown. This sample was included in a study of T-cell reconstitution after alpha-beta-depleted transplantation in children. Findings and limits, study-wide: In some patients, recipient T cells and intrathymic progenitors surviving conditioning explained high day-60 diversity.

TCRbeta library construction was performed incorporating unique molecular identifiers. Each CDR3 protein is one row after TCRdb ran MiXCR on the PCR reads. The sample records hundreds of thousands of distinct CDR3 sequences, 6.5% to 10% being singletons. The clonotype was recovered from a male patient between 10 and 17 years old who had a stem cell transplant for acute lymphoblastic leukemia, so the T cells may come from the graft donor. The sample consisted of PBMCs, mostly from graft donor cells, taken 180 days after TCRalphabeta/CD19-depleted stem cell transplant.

The chain's CDR3 is CASSPSSGRRNTGELFF. CDR3 coding DNA: TGTGCCAGCAGCCCTTCTAGCGGGAGGCGGAACACCGGGGAGCTGTTTTTT. The chain has TRBV7-9 and TRBJ2-2, with 11 nucleotides matching TRBD2. V gave up 5 bases and J gave up 1 base; unmatched junction bases: 6. Per germline, CDR1 SEHNR and CDR2 FQNEAQ (reference sequence). This CDR3 contains 17 residues.